Below are 25 T cell receptor beta chains sequenced from a single sample in a study of patients and donors after allogeneic stem cell transplantation. Via MiXCR, TCRdb re-called the RT-PCR reads, giving one row per CDR3 protein. Of 16,000 or so distinct CDR3 sequences listed, around a quarter were seen once; the top ten hold about 35%. Material for sequencing was blood, either unsorted or a sorted T cell fraction (not recorded which). These receptors were taken from a human donor who was either an allogeneic HSCT recipient or a stem cell or donor lymphocyte infusion donor (not recorded which). It is not recorded whose cells these are; they may come from a transplant donor.

The chain employs TRBV5-6 and TRBJ2-2, with D possibly TRBD2 on 5 matching bases. Trimming shortened V by 3 bases and J by 1 base, and 10 bases separated the two germline ends. The germline V gene encodes CDR1 SGHDT and CDR2 YYEEEE. CDR3 length equals 15 residues. Here the CDR3 reads CASSSWTVNTGELFF. For the CDR3, the DNA is TGTGCCAGCAGCTCCTGGACTGTGAACACCGGGGAGCTGTTTTTT.

V is TRBV6-5 and J is TRBJ1-1; D might be TRBD1 (5 bases). V gave up 6 bases and J gave up 5 bases, with 13 bases separating them. Germline loops: CDR1 MNHEY, CDR2 SVGAGI. The CDR3 contains 13 residues. CDR3 in amino acids: CASRGTGWTEAFF. The CDR3 bases are TGTGCCAGCAGGGGGACTGGATGGACTGAAGCTTTCTTT.

The rearrangement uses TRBV10-3 and TRBJ1-6; tentative D call: TRBD1 (5 bases). Germline-derived CDR1 and CDR2 are ENHRY and SYGVKD. V was clipped by 10 bases and J by 5 bases, with 15 bases between them. This CDR3 has 14 amino acids. The CDR3 protein is CATRRGTNNSPLHF. For the CDR3, the DNA is TGTGCCACTAGGCGGGGGACTAATAATTCACCCCTCCACTTT.

This clonotype was counted at least ten times. V gene TRBV7-8 combines with J gene TRBJ2-2; 8 nucleotides line up with TRBD1. In germline, CDR1 is SGHVS, CDR2 FQNEAQ. The length of the CDR3 is 15 residues. Trimming took 5 bases from V and 7 from J; bases not matched to a gene: 9. CDR3 loop: CASSLAGGAGGELFF. In nucleotides, the CDR3 is TGTGCCAGCAGCCTCGCAGGGGGCGCCGGCGGGGAGCTGTTTTTT.

This clonotype has a count of ten or more. The V and J genes are TRBV7-3 and TRBJ1-2; D unresolved. CDR1 is SGHTA, CDR2 FQGTGA, per germline. This CDR3 has 13 residues. The V gene lost 2 bases and the J gene lost 8 bases, with 12 bases spanning the gap. CDR3 DNA: TGTGCCAGCAGCTTATTCGGACTTTCGGGCTACACCTTC. Translation gives CASSLFGLSGYTF.

The V gene is TRBV3-1, the J gene TRBJ1-2, with 7 bases that match TRBD1. The CDR3 consists of 12 residues. Unmatched junction bases numbered 2, after V lost 5 bases and J lost 5 bases. Germline V CDR1 and CDR2: LGHDT, YNNKEL (reference sequence). CDR3 residues: CASSWDSYGYTF. CDR3 DNA sequence: TGTGCCAGCAGCTGGGACAGTTATGGCTACACCTTC.

J is TRBJ1-6 and V is TRBV6-6; TRBD1 aligns across 9 bases. The V gene end was trimmed by 2 bases and the J gene end by 10 bases; junction bases not matched to a gene: 6. CDR3 length: 15 residues. Germline V gene lookup returns CDR1 MNHNY and CDR2 SVGAGI (reference sequence). The DNA for the CDR3 is TGTGCCAGCAGTTACCCCTCGACAGGGGGGTCACCCCTCCACTTT. Translated, it gives CASSYPSTGGSPLHF.

The chain has TRBV18 and TRBJ2-1; 9 nucleotides align to TRBD1. Germline V gene lookup returns CDR1 KGHSH and CDR2 LQKENI. The length of the CDR3 is 14 residues. Trimming removed 5 bases from V and 5 bases from J; junction bases left unmatched: 4. This chain's CDR3 is CASSSRTGDNEQFF. CDR3 DNA: TGTGCCAGCTCATCGCGGACAGGGGACAATGAGCAGTTCTTC.

V and J are TRBV5-1 and TRBJ2-1; D is undetermined. V dropped 4 bases and J dropped 10 bases, with 9 bases sitting between them. This CDR3 is built from 11 residues. Germline V gene sequence: CDR1 SGHRS, CDR2 YFSETQ. The chain's CDR3 is CASSHQAEQFF. CDR3 nucleotides: TGCGCCAGCAGCCACCAGGCCGAGCAGTTCTTC.

V is TRBV4-1 and J is TRBJ1-1; no firm D call. Germline loops: CDR1 MGHRA, CDR2 YSYEKL. With 1 base removed from V and 0 bases from J, the gap between germline ends came to 3 bases. The CDR3 is 13 residues long. The CDR3 DNA sequence: TGCGCCAGCAGCCAAGCCGTGAACACTGAAGCTTTCTTT. This encodes CASSQAVNTEAFF.

This clonotype appeared a few times. J is TRBJ2-7 and V is TRBV5-1; the D is unclear. Germline CDR1 and CDR2: SGHRS and YFSETQ. CDR3 length equals 15 residues. Trimming pared 1 base from V and 3 bases from J, leaving 14 bases between. The CDR3 reads CASSLPSERNYEQYF. The CDR3 DNA reads TGCGCCAGCAGCTTGCCCTCTGAAAGAAACTACGAGCAGTACTTC.

The chain is built from TRBV7-9 and TRBJ1-1; the D gene is possibly TRBD1 (5 bases). Germline CDR1 SEHNR, CDR2 FQNEAQ (reference sequence). CDR3 size: 13 residues. Trimming pared 6 bases from V and 9 bases from J, leaving 17 bases between. CDR3 sequence: CASRLALLGQAFF. In DNA form, the CDR3 reads TGTGCCAGCAGACTTGCCCTACTGGGACAAGCTTTCTTT.

The chain carries TRBV27 and TRBJ1-1, with 8 bases lining up with TRBD1. The CDR3 has 14 amino acids. Germline loops: CDR1 MNHEY, CDR2 SMNVEV (reference sequence). V was pared by 7 bases and J by 3 bases, with 7 bases of the junction left unmatched. CDR3 protein: CASNKDRADTEAFF. The CDR3 region has the DNA TGTGCCAGCAATAAGGACAGGGCGGACACTGAAGCTTTCTTT.

This clonotype has more than one count but fewer than ten. Germline is not matched at one junction end, which may reflect a read error. The rearrangement uses TRBV4-3 and TRBJ2-5; tentatively, D is TRBD1 (6 bases). From germline, CDR1 is LGHNA and CDR2 YSLEER. The CDR3 loop spans 12 amino acids. CDR3 region: CASSQAQGVLNF. For the CDR3, the DNA is TGCGCCAGCAGCCAAGCACAGGGCGTCCTAAACTTC.

This clonotype was counted only a few times. The V call is TRBV6-5, the J call TRBJ1-1; D possibly corresponds to TRBD1 (5 bases). V was trimmed by 2 bases and J by 6 bases, leaving 13 bases between them. The CDR3 runs to 14 residues. In germline, CDR1 is MNHEY, CDR2 SVGAGI. The CDR3, as DNA: TGTGCCAGCAGTTACATGCGGGGGAGGGCTGAAGCTTTCTTT. Translated, it gives CASSYMRGRAEAFF.

In this sample, this clonotype turned up many times. The genes are TRBV20-1 and TRBJ1-5; 7 bases map to TRBD1. The CDR3 is made up of 15 amino acids. Germline lookup yields CDR1 DFQATT and CDR2 SNEGSKA (reference sequence). The J segment lost 1 base and the V segment lost 2 bases, leaving 5 bases of the junction unmatched. The CDR3 nucleotides are TGCAGTGCTAGAAGGTCGACAGGGAGCAATCAGCCCCAGCATTTT. Translation gives CSARRSTGSNQPQHF.

The genes are TRBV6-5 and TRBJ1-2, with TRBD1 as a possible D gene (5 bases). Germline V CDR1 and CDR2: MNHEY, SVGAGI. V was pared by 6 bases and J by 2 bases, with 13 bases between. The CDR3 consists of 14 residues. DNA of the CDR3: TGTGCCAGCAGCCCAGACAGTTGGAACTATGGCTACACCTTC. The encoded protein is CASSPDSWNYGYTF.

This clonotype was seen at least ten times. This sequence joins TRBV29-1 and TRBJ1-1; D unclear. Germline V gene data show CDR1 as SQVTM and CDR2 as ANQGSEA. CDR3 length equals 11 residues. Deletions cut 5 bases from V and 6 bases from J, with 10 bases between. The CDR3 region has the DNA TGCAGCGTTTCAAGGGTGGCTGAAGCTTTCTTT. Amino acid sequence: CSVSRVAEAFF.

The CDR3 DNA reads as TGCAGCGCGAGGACAGGGAGAGGCTACACCTTC. Residues: CSARTGRGYTF. J is TRBJ1-2 and V is TRBV29-1; 8 nucleotides line up with TRBD1. Germline V gives CDR1 SQVTM, CDR2 ANQGSEA. This CDR3 is built from 11 residues. Trimming took 7 bases from V and 8 from J; bases not matched to a gene: 6.

The sample holds a few counts of this clonotype. The gene calls are TRBV4-1 and TRBJ1-5, with D perhaps TRBD1 (6 bases). The CDR3 sequence is 17 residues long. Trimming left V 0 bases short and J 11 bases short, with 23 bases between. From germline, CDR1 is MGHRA and CDR2 YSYEKL. For the CDR3, the DNA is TGCGCCAGCAGCCAAGATTGGGGGCGGAGGACGCTCGGCGCCCAGCATTTT. This encodes CASSQDWGRRTLGAQHF.

The chain combines TRBV5-1 with TRBJ2-7; weak D call: TRBD1 (5 bases). The CDR3 runs to 14 residues. Per the germline V gene, CDR1 is SGHRS and CDR2 is YFSETQ. V was shortened by 0 bases and J by 3 bases, with 10 bases between the two germline ends. CDR3 residues: CASSLDGQGYEQYF. The CDR3, as DNA: TGCGCCAGCAGCTTGGACGGGCAGGGCTACGAGCAGTACTTC.

This clonotype came up a few times. The CDR3 reads CASSRLKNTEAFF. In DNA form, the CDR3 reads TGTGCCAGCAGCAGACTGAAGAACACTGAAGCTTTCTTT. The chain couples TRBV12-3 or TRBV12-4 to TRBJ1-1; D unresolved. The CDR3 contains 13 residues. The V gene lost 6 bases and the J gene lost 1 base, with 9 bases spanning the gap.

This sequence joins TRBV5-1 and TRBJ2-3; a weak D match, TRBD1 (6 bases). V was clipped by 2 bases and J by 0 bases, with 7 bases between them. The CDR3 loop spans 14 amino acids. The germline gives CDR1 SGHRS, CDR2 YFSETQ. The CDR3 DNA reads TGCGCCAGCAGCTTACAGGGTAGCACAGATACGCAGTATTTT. It yields the protein CASSLQGSTDTQYF. Full variable domain (remainder filled in from reference TRBV5-1 and TRBJ2-3): KAGVTQTPRYLIKTRGQQVTLSCSPISGHRSVSWYQQTPGQGLQFLFEYFSETQRNKGNFPGRFSGRQFSNSRSEMNVSTLELGDSALYLCASSLQGSTDTQYFGPGTRLTVL.

The rearrangement uses TRBV12-3 or TRBV12-4 and TRBJ1-1; maybe TRBD1 (6 bases). The germline V and J ends were trimmed by 7 bases and 7 bases, with 19 bases remaining between them. This CDR3 is built from 14 residues. In nucleotides, the CDR3 is TGTGCCAGCACAAAACAGGGAGGAACAGATGAAGCTTTCTTT. Amino acids: CASTKQGGTDEAFF.

This clonotype came up many times. CDR3 loop: CASSLDRGPIRSSPLHF. The CDR3 DNA is TGTGCCAGCAGCTTGGACAGGGGGCCGATTCGTAGTTCACCCCTCCACTTT. The chain has TRBV7-9 and TRBJ1-6; TRBD1 matches 11 bases. The CDR3 is made up of 17 amino acids. V lost 3 bases to trimming and J lost 9 bases; unmatched junction nucleotides: 10. CDR1 SEHNR and CDR2 FQNEAQ come from the germline V gene (reference sequence). Combining the CDR3 with reference TRBV7-9 and TRBJ1-6 gives the whole variable domain DTGVSQNPRHKITKRGQNVTFRCDPISEHNRLYWYRQTLGQGPEFLTYFQNEAQLEKSRLLSDRFSAERPKGSFSTLEIQRTEQGDSAMYLCASSLDRGPIRSSPLHFGNGTRLTVT.